The clone carrying this T cell receptor (beta chain) showed up many times. Antigen specificity is unknown. Breast cancer patients provided tissue from their axillary draining lymph nodes. A single record per CDR3 protein comes from TCRdb applying MiXCR to the multiplex PCR reads. The sample has fewer than 150,000 distinct CDR3 sequences, over 20% seen once; the top ten hold roughly 2%. This record belongs to a study of breast tumors, draining lymph nodes, adjacent tissues. Broader study findings: The lymph node origin of tumor T cells was framed as consistent with a hypothesis, not demonstrated.

V shed 5 bases, J shed 10 bases, and the junction held 14 bases outside the gene matches. The CDR3 covers 15 residues. Germline V gives CDR1 SGHTA, CDR2 FQGNSA. The chain uses TRBV7-2 and TRBJ2-1; 7 bases line up with TRBD2. Material: axillary lymph node tissue. This sequence was found in a female donor with breast cancer. Some clones in this sample may be carry-over from other donors' samples. CDR3 nucleotides: TGTGCCAGCAGCCCGTTCGGCGGACTAGTATCCGAGCAGTTCTTC. Residues: CASSPFGGLVSEQFF.